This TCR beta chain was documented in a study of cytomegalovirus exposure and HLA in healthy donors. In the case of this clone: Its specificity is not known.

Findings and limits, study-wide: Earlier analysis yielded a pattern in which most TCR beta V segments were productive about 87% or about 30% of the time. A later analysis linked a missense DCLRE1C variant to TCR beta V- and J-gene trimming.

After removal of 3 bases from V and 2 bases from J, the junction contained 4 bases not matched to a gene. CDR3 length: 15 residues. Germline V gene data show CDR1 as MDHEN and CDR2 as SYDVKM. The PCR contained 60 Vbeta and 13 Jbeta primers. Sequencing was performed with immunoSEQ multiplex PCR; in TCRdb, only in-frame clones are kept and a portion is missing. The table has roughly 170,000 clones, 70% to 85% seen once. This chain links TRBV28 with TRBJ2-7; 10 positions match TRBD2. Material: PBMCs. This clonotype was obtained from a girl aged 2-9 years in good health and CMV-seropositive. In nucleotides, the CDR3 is TGTGCCAGCAGTTTCGTAAGCGGGGGGGCCTACGAGCAGTACTTC. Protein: CASSFVSGGAYEQYF.